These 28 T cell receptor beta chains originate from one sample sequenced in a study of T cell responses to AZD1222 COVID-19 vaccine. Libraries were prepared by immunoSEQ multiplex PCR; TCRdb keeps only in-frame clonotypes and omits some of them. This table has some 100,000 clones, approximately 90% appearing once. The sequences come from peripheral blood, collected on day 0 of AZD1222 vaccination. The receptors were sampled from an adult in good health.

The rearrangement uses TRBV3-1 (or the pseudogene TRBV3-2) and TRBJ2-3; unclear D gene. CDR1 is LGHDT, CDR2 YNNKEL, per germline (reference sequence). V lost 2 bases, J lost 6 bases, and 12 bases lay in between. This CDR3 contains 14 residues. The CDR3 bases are TGTGCCAGCAGCCAAATACCGTCCGGGGATACGCAGTATTTT. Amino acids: CASSQIPSGDTQYF.

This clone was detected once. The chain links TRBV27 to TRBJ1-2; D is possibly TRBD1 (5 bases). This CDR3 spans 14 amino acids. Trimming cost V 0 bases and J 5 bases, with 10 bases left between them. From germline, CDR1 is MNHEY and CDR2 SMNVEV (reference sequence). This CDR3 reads CASSLSGQGYGYTF. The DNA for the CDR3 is TGTGCCAGCAGTTTATCGGGCCAGGGATATGGCTACACCTTC.

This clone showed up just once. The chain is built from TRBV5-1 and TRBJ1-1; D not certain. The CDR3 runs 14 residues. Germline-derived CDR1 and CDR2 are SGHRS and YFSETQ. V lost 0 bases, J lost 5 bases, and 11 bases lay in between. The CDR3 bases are TGCGCCAGCAGCTTGGACCTGAGGCCTACTGAAGCTTTCTTT. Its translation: CASSLDLRPTEAFF.

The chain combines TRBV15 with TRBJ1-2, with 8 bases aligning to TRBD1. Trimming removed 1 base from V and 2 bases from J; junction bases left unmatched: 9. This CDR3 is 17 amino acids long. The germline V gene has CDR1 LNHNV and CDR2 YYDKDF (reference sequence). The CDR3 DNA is TGTGCCACCAGCAGAGGCGCAGGGGGCAATAGGAACTATGGCTACACCTTC. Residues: CATSRGAGGNRNYGYTF.

Written as DNA, the CDR3 is TGTGCCAGCAGGGCGGACACTAACACTGAAGCTTTCTTT. Protein: CASRADTNTEAFF. The rearrangement links TRBV7-3 to TRBJ1-1, with D perhaps matching TRBD1 (5 bases). The germline V gene encodes CDR1 SGHTA and CDR2 FQGTGA. This CDR3 has 13 residues. The V gene lost 6 bases and the J gene lost 2 bases, with 10 bases spanning the gap.

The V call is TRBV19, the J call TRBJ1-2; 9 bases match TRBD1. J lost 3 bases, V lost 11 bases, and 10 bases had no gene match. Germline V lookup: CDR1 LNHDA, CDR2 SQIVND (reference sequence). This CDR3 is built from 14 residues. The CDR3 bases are TGTGCCGGGAAAGGGGACAGGGCTTACTATGGCTACACCTTC. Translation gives CAGKGDRAYYGYTF.

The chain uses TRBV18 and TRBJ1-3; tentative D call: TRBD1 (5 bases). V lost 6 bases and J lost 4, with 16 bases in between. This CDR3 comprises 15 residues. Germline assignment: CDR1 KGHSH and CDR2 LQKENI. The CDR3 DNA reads TGTGCCAGCTCCCCCACTGCAGGGACGGGAAACACCATATATTTT. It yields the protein CASSPTAGTGNTIYF.

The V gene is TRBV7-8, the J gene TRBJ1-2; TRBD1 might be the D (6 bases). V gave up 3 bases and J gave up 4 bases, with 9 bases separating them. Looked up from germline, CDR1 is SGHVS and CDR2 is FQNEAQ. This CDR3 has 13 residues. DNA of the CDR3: TGTGCCAGCAGCTTGGGACAAGGCTATGGCTACACCTTC. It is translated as CASSLGQGYGYTF.

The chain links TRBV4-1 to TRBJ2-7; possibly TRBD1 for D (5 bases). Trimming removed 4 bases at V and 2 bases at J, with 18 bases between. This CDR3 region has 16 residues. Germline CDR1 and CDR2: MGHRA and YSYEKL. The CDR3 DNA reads TGCGCCAGCAGCCCACAGGACCTAATGGTGACCTACGAGCAGTACTTC. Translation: CASSPQDLMVTYEQYF.

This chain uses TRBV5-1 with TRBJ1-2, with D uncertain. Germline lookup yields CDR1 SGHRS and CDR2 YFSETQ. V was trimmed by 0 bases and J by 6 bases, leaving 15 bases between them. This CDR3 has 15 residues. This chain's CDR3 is CASSLAPAKQNGYTF. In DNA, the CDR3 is TGCGCCAGCAGCTTGGCTCCAGCTAAACAAAATGGCTACACCTTC.

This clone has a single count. CDR3: CASSQAGLGGNQPQHF. CDR3 coding DNA: TGTGCCAGCAGCCAAGCAGGGCTTGGGGGCAATCAGCCCCAGCATTTT. The J gene is TRBJ1-5, the V gene TRBV4-2, with D possibly matching TRBD1 (5 bases). The CDR3 consists of 16 residues. V dropped 1 base and J dropped 2 bases, with 12 bases sitting between them. CDR1 and CDR2 from the germline V gene are LGHNA and YNFKEQ.

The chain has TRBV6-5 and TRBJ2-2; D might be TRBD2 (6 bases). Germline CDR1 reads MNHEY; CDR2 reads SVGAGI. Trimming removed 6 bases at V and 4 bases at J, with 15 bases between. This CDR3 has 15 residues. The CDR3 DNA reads TGTGCCAGCAGCCCAGTGGGGGGTACCACCGGGGAGCTGTTTTTT. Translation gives CASSPVGGTTGELFF.

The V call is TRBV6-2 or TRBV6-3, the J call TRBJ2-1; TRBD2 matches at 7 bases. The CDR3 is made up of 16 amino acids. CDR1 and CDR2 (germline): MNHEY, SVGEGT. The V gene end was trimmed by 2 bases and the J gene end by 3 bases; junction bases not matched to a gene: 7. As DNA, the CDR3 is TGTGCCAGCAGTTACGGTACAGCGGGGATCTACAATGAGCAGTTCTTC. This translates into CASSYGTAGIYNEQFF.

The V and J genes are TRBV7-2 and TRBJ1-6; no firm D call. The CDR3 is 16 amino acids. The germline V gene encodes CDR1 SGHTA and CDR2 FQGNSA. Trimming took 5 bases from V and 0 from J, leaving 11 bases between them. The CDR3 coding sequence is TGTGCCAGCAGCCCCCGGATGAGCTCCTATAATTCACCCCTCCACTTT. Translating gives CASSPRMSSYNSPLHF.

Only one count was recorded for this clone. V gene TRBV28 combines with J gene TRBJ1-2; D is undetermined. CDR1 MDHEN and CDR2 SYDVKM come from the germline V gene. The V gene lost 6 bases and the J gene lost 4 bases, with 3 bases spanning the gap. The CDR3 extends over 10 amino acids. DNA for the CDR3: TGTGCCAGCAGATTCTATGGCTACACCTTC. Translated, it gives CASRFYGYTF.

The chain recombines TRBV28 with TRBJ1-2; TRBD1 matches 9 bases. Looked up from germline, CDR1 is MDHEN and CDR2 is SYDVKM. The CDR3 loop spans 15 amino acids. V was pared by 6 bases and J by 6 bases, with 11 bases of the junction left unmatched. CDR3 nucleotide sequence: TGTGCCAGCAGCGGGACAGGGAGTACCAAAGATGGCTACACCTTC. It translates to CASSGTGSTKDGYTF.

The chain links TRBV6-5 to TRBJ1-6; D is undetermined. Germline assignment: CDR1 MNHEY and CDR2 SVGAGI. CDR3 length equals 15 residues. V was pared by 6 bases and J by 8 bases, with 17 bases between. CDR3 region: CASRPVTPADSPLHF. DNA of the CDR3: TGTGCCAGCAGGCCCGTTACACCGGCGGATTCACCCCTCCACTTT.

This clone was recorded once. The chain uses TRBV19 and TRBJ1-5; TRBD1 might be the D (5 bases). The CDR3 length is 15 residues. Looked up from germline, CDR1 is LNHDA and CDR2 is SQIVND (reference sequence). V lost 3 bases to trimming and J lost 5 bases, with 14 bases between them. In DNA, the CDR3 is TGTGCCAGTAGTATGGGCAGGGTCGGGGATCAGCCCCAGCATTTT. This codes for CASSMGRVGDQPQHF.

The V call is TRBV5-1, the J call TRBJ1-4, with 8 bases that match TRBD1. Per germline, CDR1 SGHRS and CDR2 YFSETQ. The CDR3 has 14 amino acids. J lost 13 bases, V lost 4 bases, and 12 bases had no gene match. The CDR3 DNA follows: TGCGCCAGCAGCCACGGGACAGGCCCCCGAGGACTGTTTTTT. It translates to CASSHGTGPRGLFF.

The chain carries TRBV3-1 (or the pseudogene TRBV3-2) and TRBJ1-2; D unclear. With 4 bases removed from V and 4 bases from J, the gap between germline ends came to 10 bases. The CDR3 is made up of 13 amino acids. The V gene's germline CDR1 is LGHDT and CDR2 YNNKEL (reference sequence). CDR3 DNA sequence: TGTGCCAGCAGCCGAGAACAGATCTATGGCTACACCTTC. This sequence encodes CASSREQIYGYTF.

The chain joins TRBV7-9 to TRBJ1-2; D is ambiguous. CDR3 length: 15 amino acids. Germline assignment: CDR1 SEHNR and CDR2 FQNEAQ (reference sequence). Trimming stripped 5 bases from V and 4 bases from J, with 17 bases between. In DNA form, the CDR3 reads TGTGCCAGCAGCCCCAACCGACTGCTCGGCTATGGCTACACCTTC. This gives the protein CASSPNRLLGYGYTF.

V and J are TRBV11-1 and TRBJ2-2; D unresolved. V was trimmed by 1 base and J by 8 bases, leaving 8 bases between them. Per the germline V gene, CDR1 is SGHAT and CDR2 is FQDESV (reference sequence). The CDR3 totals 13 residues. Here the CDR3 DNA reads TGTGCCAGCAGCTTAGTAGGCGTGGGGGAGCTGTTTTTT. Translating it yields CASSLVGVGELFF.

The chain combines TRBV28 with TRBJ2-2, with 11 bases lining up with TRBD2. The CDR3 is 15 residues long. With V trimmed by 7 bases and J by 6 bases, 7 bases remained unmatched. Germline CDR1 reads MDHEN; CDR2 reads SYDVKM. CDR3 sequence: CASIFSGGAPGELFF. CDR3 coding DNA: TGTGCCAGCATTTTTAGCGGGGGGGCCCCCGGGGAGCTGTTTTTT. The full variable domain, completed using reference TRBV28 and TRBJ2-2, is DVKVTQSSRYLVKRTGEKVFLECVQDMDHENMFWYRQDPGLGLRLIYFSYDVKMKEKGDIPEGYSVSREKKERFSLILESASTNQTSMYLCASIFSGGAPGELFFGEGSRLTVL.

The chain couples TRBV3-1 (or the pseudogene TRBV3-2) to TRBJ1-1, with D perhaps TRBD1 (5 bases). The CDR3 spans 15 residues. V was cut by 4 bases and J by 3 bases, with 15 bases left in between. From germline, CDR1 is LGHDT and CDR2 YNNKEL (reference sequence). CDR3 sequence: CASSRSAAGHTEAFF. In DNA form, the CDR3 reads TGTGCCAGCAGCCGGTCAGCCGCGGGACACACTGAAGCTTTCTTT.

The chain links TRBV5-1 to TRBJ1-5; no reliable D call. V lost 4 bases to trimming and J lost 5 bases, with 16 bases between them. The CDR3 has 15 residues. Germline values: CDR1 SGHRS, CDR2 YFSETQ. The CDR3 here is CASSVLGNRDQPQHF. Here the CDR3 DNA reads TGCGCCAGCAGCGTGTTAGGGAATCGGGATCAGCCCCAGCATTTT.

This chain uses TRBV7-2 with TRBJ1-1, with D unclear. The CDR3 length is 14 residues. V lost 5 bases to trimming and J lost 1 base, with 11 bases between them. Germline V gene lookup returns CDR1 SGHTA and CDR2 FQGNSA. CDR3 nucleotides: TGTGCCAGCAGCCTCTGGACGGGGAACACTGAAGCTTTCTTT. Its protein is CASSLWTGNTEAFF.

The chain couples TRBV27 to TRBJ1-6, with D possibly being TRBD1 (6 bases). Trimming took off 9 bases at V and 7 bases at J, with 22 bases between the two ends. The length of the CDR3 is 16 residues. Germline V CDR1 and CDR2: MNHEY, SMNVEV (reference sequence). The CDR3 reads CASKIGGSLRNSPLHF. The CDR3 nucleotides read TGTGCCAGTAAGATAGGGGGGTCCCTTAGGAATTCACCCCTCCACTTT.

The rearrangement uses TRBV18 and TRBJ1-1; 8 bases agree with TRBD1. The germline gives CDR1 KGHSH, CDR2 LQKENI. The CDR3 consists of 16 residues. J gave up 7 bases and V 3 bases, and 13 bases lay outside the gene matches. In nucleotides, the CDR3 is TGTGCCAGCTCACCGATGACAGGGGCCGGCACCGATGAAGCTTTCTTT. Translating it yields CASSPMTGAGTDEAFF.